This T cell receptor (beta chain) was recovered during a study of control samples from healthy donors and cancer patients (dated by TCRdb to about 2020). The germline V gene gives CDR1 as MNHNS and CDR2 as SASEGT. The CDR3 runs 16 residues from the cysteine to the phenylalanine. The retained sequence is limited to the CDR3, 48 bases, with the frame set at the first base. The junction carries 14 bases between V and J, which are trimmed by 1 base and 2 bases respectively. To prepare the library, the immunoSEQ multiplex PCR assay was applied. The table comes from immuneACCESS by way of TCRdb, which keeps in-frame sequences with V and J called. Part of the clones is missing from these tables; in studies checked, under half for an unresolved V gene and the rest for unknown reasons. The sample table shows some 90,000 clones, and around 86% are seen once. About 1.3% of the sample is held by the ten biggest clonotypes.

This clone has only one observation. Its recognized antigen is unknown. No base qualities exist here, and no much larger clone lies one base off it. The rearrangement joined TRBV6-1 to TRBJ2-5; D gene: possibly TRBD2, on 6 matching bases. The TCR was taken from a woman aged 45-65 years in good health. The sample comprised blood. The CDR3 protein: CASSEERGGWQETQYF. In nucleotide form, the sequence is TGTGCCAGCAGTGAAGAAAGGGGAGGATGGCAAGAGACCCAGTACTTC.